These 8 T cell receptor beta chains came from one sample sequenced in a study of T cell responses to AZD1222 COVID-19 vaccine. Data came from immunoSEQ multiplex PCR; TCRdb stores just in-frame clones and leaves some out. The data show 100,000 to 150,000 clones, more than 90% seen once. Sequenced material: peripheral blood, taken 28 days after the second AZD1222 dose. All receptors come from an adult who received the AZD1222 COVID-19 vaccine.

The chain couples TRBV4-1 to TRBJ2-5; D might be TRBD2 (6 bases). The CDR3 contains 13 residues. Germline V gives CDR1 MGHRA, CDR2 YSYEKL. Trimming cost V 5 bases and J 4 bases, with 11 bases left between them. CDR3 nucleotide sequence: TGCGCCAGCAGCTTCCTGGAGGGAGAGACCCAGTACTTC. Protein sequence: CASSFLEGETQYF.

The rearrangement links TRBV6-6 to TRBJ1-2; 9 nucleotides align to TRBD1. The CDR3 is 16 amino acids. V was pared by 5 bases and J by 3 bases, with 10 bases of the junction left unmatched. CDR1 MNHNY and CDR2 SVGAGI come from the germline V gene (reference sequence). In nucleotides, the CDR3 is TGTGCCAGCAGTCCCACCCCGGGACAGGGATACTATGGCTACACCTTC. Translation gives CASSPTPGQGYYGYTF.

This chain connects TRBV12-3 or TRBV12-4 to TRBJ2-3, with D perhaps TRBD1 or TRBD2 (6 bases each). The V end was cut by 7 bases, the J end by 6 bases, with 14 bases between. The CDR3 consists of 13 residues. CDR3 bases: TGTGCCAGCACCGGGGGCGGGGATGATACGCAGTATTTT. Translating it yields CASTGGGDDTQYF.

The V gene is TRBV10-3, the J gene TRBJ2-1; TRBD2 matches 7 bases. This CDR3 region has 14 residues. Germline CDR1 ENHRY, CDR2 SYGVKD. The trim removed 6 bases at V and 0 bases at J, leaving 2 bases unmatched. CDR3 in amino acids: CAIRPGGSYNEQFF. As DNA, the CDR3 is TGTGCCATCAGGCCGGGGGGCTCCTACAATGAGCAGTTCTTC.

The chain carries TRBV5-1 and TRBJ2-5; 10 bases line up with TRBD2. Unmatched junction bases numbered 4, after V lost 0 bases and J lost 5 bases. Looked up from germline, CDR1 is SGHRS and CDR2 is YFSETQ. The CDR3 contains 15 residues. The CDR3 protein is CASSLGGTSVETQYF. In DNA, the CDR3 is TGCGCCAGCAGCTTGGGTGGGACTAGCGTTGAGACCCAGTACTTC.

This clone was picked up one time. This chain links TRBV19 with TRBJ1-4; no firm D call. The germline CDR1 and CDR2 sequences are LNHDA and SQIVND (reference sequence). The CDR3 runs to 13 residues. V lost 7 bases and J 5 bases, leaving 11 bases between the germline ends. CDR3 amino acids: CASTEVTNEKLFF. DNA for the CDR3: TGTGCCAGTACAGAGGTCACCAATGAAAAACTGTTTTTT.

V gene TRBV30 combines with J gene TRBJ1-5; D is ambiguous. V was pared by 2 bases and J by 1 base, with 9 bases between. The germline V gene has CDR1 GTSNPN and CDR2 SVGIG (reference sequence). The CDR3 length is 14 residues. The CDR3 protein is CAWSRQVSNQPQHF. CDR3 DNA: TGTGCCTGGAGTAGGCAGGTGAGCAATCAGCCCCAGCATTTT.

The DNA for the CDR3 is TGTGCCAGCAGTCTCTACGGGACTCCGGGGCTCGAGCAGTACGTC. Translated, it gives CASSLYGTPGLEQYV. The J gene is TRBJ2-7, the V gene TRBV2; possible D gene TRBD2, 6 bases. The germline V gene has CDR1 SNHLY and CDR2 FYNNEI. The CDR3 contains 15 residues. The V gene lost 5 bases and the J gene lost 6 bases, with 20 bases spanning the gap.